Listed here are 10 T cell receptor beta chains from one sample, sequenced in a study of blood T cell repertoires in COVID-19. TCRdb's copy holds only in-frame clones and misses some; the assay was immunoSEQ multiplex PCR. The sample lists 200,000 or so clones, around 85% occurring once. The sequenced sample consisted of PBMCs or T cells enriched from blood (not recorded which). These receptors came from a woman aged 40 to 50 with acute COVID-19.

The chain is built from TRBV27 and TRBJ1-6, with 7 bases lining up with TRBD1. This CDR3 is built from 16 residues. Germline V gene sequence: CDR1 MNHEY, CDR2 SMNVEV (reference sequence). Unmatched junction bases numbered 13, after V lost 9 bases and J lost 5 bases. The CDR3 coding sequence is TGTGCCAGTACCACTCTCGCACAGGGGAATAATTCACCCCTCCACTTT. The encoded protein is CASTTLAQGNNSPLHF.

The rearrangement links TRBV2 to TRBJ1-1; D is unresolved. This CDR3 is 14 amino acids long. CDR1 is SNHLY, CDR2 FYNNEI, per germline. Trimming took 10 bases from V and 1 from J, leaving 16 bases between them. CDR3 DNA: TGTGCCACCCTAGTATGGACTACGAACACTGAAGCTTTCTTT. Translated: CATLVWTTNTEAFF.

This rearrangement joins TRBV19 to TRBJ2-3; TRBD2 agrees at 7 bases. CDR3 length equals 15 residues. With 6 bases clipped from V and 4 bases from J, the junction kept 10 bases outside the gene matches. The germline CDR1 and CDR2 sequences are LNHDA and SQIVND (reference sequence). CDR3 sequence: CASRGGERRADTQYF. DNA of the CDR3: TGTGCCAGTAGGGGAGGGGAACGTAGGGCAGATACGCAGTATTTT.

The chain is built from TRBV19 and TRBJ1-2; no firm D call. The CDR3 runs 13 residues. From germline, CDR1 is LNHDA and CDR2 SQIVND (reference sequence). Trimming cost V 3 bases and J 7 bases, with 12 bases left between them. CDR3 nucleotides: TGTGCCAGTAGTATCAACTTCTACGGTGGCTACACCTTC. Translation: CASSINFYGGYTF.

The J gene is TRBJ2-1, the V gene TRBV5-1; the D gene is possibly TRBD2 (6 bases). Deletions cut 0 bases from V and 4 bases from J, with 14 bases between. Looked up from germline, CDR1 is SGHRS and CDR2 is YFSETQ. CDR3 size: 16 residues. CDR3 coding DNA: TGCGCCAGCAGCTTGGGCCTAGCGACCCTTTACAATGAGCAGTTCTTC. It encodes CASSLGLATLYNEQFF.

CDR3 bases: TGTGCCAGCGGCGGAACCGGGACTAGCAACCTACGGTACAATGAGCAGTTCTTC. Amino acid sequence: CASGGTGTSNLRYNEQFF. The chain employs TRBV27 and TRBJ2-1; TRBD2 aligns across 9 bases. The CDR3 is 18 amino acids. J gave up 4 bases and V 8 bases, and 18 bases lay outside the gene matches. Germline values: CDR1 MNHEY, CDR2 SMNVEV (reference sequence).

The chain has TRBV15 and TRBJ2-7, with 8 bases aligning to TRBD2. With V trimmed by 3 bases and J by 1 base, 5 bases remained unmatched. The CDR3 has 15 amino acids. The germline V gene has CDR1 LNHNV and CDR2 YYDKDF (reference sequence). The CDR3 coding sequence is TGTGCCACCAGCAGGGAACTAGCGGAATCCTACGAGCAGTACTTC. It encodes CATSRELAESYEQYF.

V is TRBV19 and J is TRBJ2-1; tentative D call: TRBD2 (5 bases). The CDR3 totals 14 residues. V lost 7 bases, J lost 6 bases, and 16 bases lay in between. Germline V lookup: CDR1 LNHDA, CDR2 SQIVND (reference sequence). The CDR3 sequence is CASTDLEGGNEQFF. CDR3 DNA sequence: TGTGCCAGTACCGATCTAGAGGGCGGCAATGAGCAGTTCTTC.

J is TRBJ1-1 and V is TRBV28; 12 nucleotides agree with TRBD1. The CDR3 sequence is 19 residues long. V lost 5 bases and J lost 5; bases outside the gene matches: 18. Germline loops: CDR1 MDHEN, CDR2 SYDVKM. In DNA form, the CDR3 reads TGTGCCAGCAGTCCGCCCTACGGGGGGACAGGGGGCTATGGGACTGAAGCTTTCTTT. Residues: CASSPPYGGTGGYGTEAFF.

The chain employs TRBV28 and TRBJ1-5; D ambiguous. V was trimmed by 4 bases and J by 7 bases, leaving 8 bases between them. Germline V gene sequence: CDR1 MDHEN, CDR2 SYDVKM. This CDR3 is 12 amino acids long. The CDR3 spells CASSSSAQPQHF. The CDR3 region has the DNA TGTGCCAGCAGTTCCAGTGCCCAGCCCCAGCATTTT.